The present TCR beta chain was sequenced within a study of blood T cells in healthy people across ages. This clonotype turned up a few times. Antigen specificity is unknown. Study observations and caveats: Observed TCR beta diversity showed a strong correlation with the percentage of naive T cells as measured by flow cytometry.

Sample-barcoded 5' priming and a J-beta primer mix drove a second PCR of about 7 to 12 cycles. TCRdb fed the 5' RACE reads into MiXCR, producing one record per CDR3 protein. The table includes about 800,000 distinct CDR3 sequences, around 25% detected once. The sample, around 9.9 milliliters of peripheral blood, was drawn from each donor. The sample was also linked to a second study, of T cells of mothers and their children. That paper notes: Nine systemically healthy Caucasian donors: three mothers, six children. cDNA synthesis used all extracted RNA, approximately 1.6 ug per 15 ul.

The TCR comes from a boy under 18 in good health. The sequencing input was blood.

The CDR3 DNA sequence: TGCAGTGCTAGAGATCTGCGTGGGAGCGAGACCCAGTACTTC. Protein product: CSARDLRGSETQYF. The rearrangement joins TRBV20-1 to TRBJ2-5; weak D call: TRBD2 (5 bases). Trimming took 0 bases from V and 5 from J, leaving 13 bases between them. The length of the CDR3 is 14 residues. Germline CDR1 reads DFQATT; CDR2 reads SNEGSKA (reference sequence).